This is a list of T cell receptor beta chains from one sample in a study of blood T cell repertoires in COVID-19. Profiling relied on immunoSEQ multiplex PCR, and the TCRdb table lists in-frame clones only, not all of them. The data contain under 90,000 clones, 91% of them singletons. Sequenced: peripheral blood. These receptors were taken from a man aged 35-49 years with COVID-19, enrolled during active disease. Each CDR3 is given with its conserved first and last residue. The D gene is left open where the match is weak. Some rows mark clone size as missing; the rest say once, few, many or name a class of expanded clone.

J gene: TRBJ1-1
clone size: .
D gene: TRBD1
V gene: TRBV14
CDR3 protein: CASSQLRTGAAFF
CDR3 DNA: TGTGCCAGCAGCCAACTCCGGACAGGGGCCGCTTTCTTT

J gene: TRBJ1-3
clone size: .
D gene: .
V gene: TRBV19
CDR3 protein: CASSTGHSGNTIYF
CDR3 DNA: TGTGCCAGTAGTACGGGACATTCTGGAAACACCATATATTTT

J gene: TRBJ2-1
clone size: .
D gene: .
V gene: TRBV3-1/TRBV3-2
CDR3 protein: CASSQGTTSSNEQFF
CDR3 DNA: TGTGCCAGCAGCCAAGGCACGACTAGTTCCAATGAGCAGTTCTTC

J gene: TRBJ2-7
clone size: .
D gene: .
V gene: TRBV10-3
CDR3 protein: CAISESRLSYEQYF
CDR3 DNA: TGTGCCATCAGTGAGTCAAGACTGTCCTACGAGCAGTACTTC

J gene: TRBJ2-5
clone size: .
D gene: TRBD1
V gene: TRBV28
CDR3 protein: CASSSGQGETQYF
CDR3 DNA: TGTGCCAGCAGTTCGGGACAGGGGGAGACCCAGTACTTC

J gene: TRBJ1-2
clone size: .
D gene: TRBD1
V gene: TRBV4-1
CDR3 protein: CASSQGQGANYGYTF
CDR3 DNA: TGCGCCAGCAGCCAGGGACAGGGGGCGAACTATGGCTACACCTTC

J gene: TRBJ2-2
clone size: once
D gene: .
V gene: TRBV5-1
CDR3 protein: CASSPGVRAGELFF
CDR3 DNA: TGCGCCAGCAGTCCAGGGGTTCGGGCCGGGGAGCTGTTTTTT

J gene: TRBJ2-5
clone size: once
D gene: TRBD2
V gene: TRBV5-1
CDR3 protein: CASSFGTSGQETQYF
CDR3 DNA: TGCGCCAGCAGCTTCGGGACTAGCGGCCAAGAGACCCAGTACTTC

J gene: TRBJ2-1
clone size: .
D gene: TRBD2
V gene: TRBV11-2
CDR3 protein: CASVTSGAFYNEQFF
CDR3 DNA: TGTGCCAGTGTGACTAGCGGGGCGTTCTACAATGAGCAGTTCTTC

J gene: TRBJ1-2
clone size: .
D gene: .
V gene: TRBV5-6
CDR3 protein: CASSLPTVSYGYTF
CDR3 DNA: TGTGCCAGCAGCTTGCCGACAGTTTCCTATGGCTACACCTTC

J gene: TRBJ2-3
clone size: .
D gene: TRBD1
V gene: TRBV18
CDR3 protein: CASSVGTGGTDTQYF
CDR3 DNA: TGTGCCAGCTCAGTCGGGACAGGCGGCACAGATACGCAGTATTTT

J gene: TRBJ2-7
clone size: .
D gene: TRBD2
V gene: TRBV6-5
CDR3 protein: CASRPGGPPYEQYF
CDR3 DNA: TGTGCCAGCAGACCGGGGGGGCCTCCCTACGAGCAGTACTTC

J gene: TRBJ2-2
clone size: few
D gene: .
V gene: TRBV10-1
CDR3 protein: CASSELNTGELFF
CDR3 DNA: TGCGCCAGCAGTGAACTGAACACCGGGGAGCTGTTTTTT

J gene: TRBJ1-6
clone size: .
D gene: .
V gene: TRBV7-3
CDR3 protein: CASSEGSFNSPLHF
CDR3 DNA: TGTGCCAGCAGCGAAGGGAGTTTCAATTCACCCCTCCACTTT

J gene: TRBJ2-3
clone size: .
D gene: TRBD2
V gene: TRBV2
CDR3 protein: CASRGGSTDTQYF
CDR3 DNA: TGTGCCAGCAGGGGGGGGAGCACAGATACGCAGTATTTT

J gene: TRBJ2-2
clone size: .
D gene: .
V gene: TRBV6-1
CDR3 protein: CASSERAGHAGELFF
CDR3 DNA: TGTGCCAGCAGTGAACGAGCAGGGCACGCCGGGGAGCTGTTTTTT

J gene: TRBJ2-2
clone size: .
D gene: .
V gene: TRBV3-1/TRBV3-2
CDR3 protein: CASSPTSGELFF
CDR3 DNA: TGTGCCAGCAGCCCGACATCCGGGGAGCTGTTTTTT

J gene: TRBJ2-2
clone size: once
D gene: .
V gene: TRBV11-3
CDR3 protein: CASSLMYRGELFF
CDR3 DNA: TGTGCCAGCAGCTTAATGTACCGGGGGGAGCTGTTTTTT

J gene: TRBJ1-6
clone size: .
D gene: .
V gene: TRBV9
CDR3 protein: CASSVARSYNSPLHF
CDR3 DNA: TGTGCCAGCAGCGTAGCCCGCTCCTATAATTCACCCCTCCACTTT

J gene: TRBJ2-5
clone size: once
D gene: .
V gene: TRBV28
CDR3 protein: CASSFGGFEETQYF
CDR3 DNA: TGTGCCAGCAGTTTCGGAGGTTTTGAAGAGACCCAGTACTTC

J gene: TRBJ1-2
clone size: .
D gene: .
V gene: TRBV5-4
CDR3 protein: CASSEGVLGYTF
CDR3 DNA: TGTGCCAGCAGCGAGGGCGTTTTAGGCTACACCTTC

J gene: TRBJ2-5
clone size: .
D gene: .
V gene: TRBV5-4
CDR3 protein: CASRRDTETQYF
CDR3 DNA: TGTGCCAGCAGACGGGACACGGAGACCCAGTACTTC

J gene: TRBJ1-1
clone size: once
D gene: .
V gene: TRBV3-1/TRBV3-2
CDR3 protein: CASSQGQRTNTEAFF
CDR3 DNA: TGTGCCAGCAGCCAAGGACAGCGAACGAACACTGAAGCTTTCTTT

J gene: TRBJ1-5
clone size: .
D gene: TRBD1
V gene: TRBV19
CDR3 protein: CASSIDYATGSLNQPQHF
CDR3 DNA: TGTGCCAGTAGTATAGATTATGCGACAGGGTCCCTCAATCAGCCCCAGCATTTT

J gene: TRBJ2-7
clone size: .
D gene: TRBD2
V gene: TRBV5-5
CDR3 protein: CASSHGRALGEQYF
CDR3 DNA: TGTGCCAGCAGCCACGGGAGGGCTCTGGGCGAGCAGTACTTC

J gene: TRBJ1-4
clone size: .
D gene: TRBD1
V gene: TRBV5-1
CDR3 protein: CASSGQGGTNEKLFF
CDR3 DNA: TGCGCCAGCAGCGGACAGGGGGGAACTAATGAAAAACTGTTTTTT

J gene: TRBJ1-2
clone size: .
D gene: .
V gene: TRBV6-5
CDR3 protein: CASSTRGAYGYTF
CDR3 DNA: TGTGCCAGCAGTACGCGGGGCGCCTATGGCTACACCTTC

J gene: TRBJ2-3
clone size: .
D gene: .
V gene: TRBV19
CDR3 protein: CARPIDLAAPDTDTQYF
CDR3 DNA: TGTGCCAGACCTATTGACTTGGCAGCCCCAGACACAGATACGCAGTATTTT

J gene: TRBJ2-5
clone size: .
D gene: TRBD2
V gene: TRBV4-2
CDR3 protein: CASSQGRGGWETQYF
CDR3 DNA: TGTGCCAGCAGCCAGGGTCGGGGGGGCTGGGAGACCCAGTACTTC

J gene: TRBJ1-1
clone size: .
D gene: .
V gene: TRBV30
CDR3 protein: CAWRTHTEAFF
CDR3 DNA: TGTGCCTGGAGAACTCACACTGAAGCTTTCTTT

J gene: TRBJ1-1
clone size: .
D gene: .
V gene: TRBV10-3
CDR3 protein: CAIRPGGAEAFF
CDR3 DNA: TGTGCCATCAGACCCGGGGGGGCTGAAGCTTTCTTT

J gene: TRBJ1-1
clone size: few
D gene: .
V gene: TRBV10-3
CDR3 protein: CAADSGNTEAFF
CDR3 DNA: TGTGCCGCCGATTCGGGGAACACTGAAGCTTTCTTT

J gene: TRBJ2-2
clone size: .
D gene: .
V gene: TRBV18
CDR3 protein: CASSPPGGTGELFF
CDR3 DNA: TGTGCCAGCTCACCACCGGGGGGTACCGGGGAGCTGTTTTTT

J gene: TRBJ2-6
clone size: .
D gene: .
V gene: TRBV3-1/TRBV3-2
CDR3 protein: CASSQLIVFSGANVLTF
CDR3 DNA: TGTGCCAGCAGCCAACTAATCGTTTTCTCTGGGGCCAACGTCCTGACTTTC

J gene: TRBJ1-1
clone size: .
D gene: .
V gene: TRBV6-1
CDR3 protein: CASSEAANTEAFF
CDR3 DNA: TGTGCCAGCAGTGAAGCGGCTAACACTGAAGCTTTCTTT